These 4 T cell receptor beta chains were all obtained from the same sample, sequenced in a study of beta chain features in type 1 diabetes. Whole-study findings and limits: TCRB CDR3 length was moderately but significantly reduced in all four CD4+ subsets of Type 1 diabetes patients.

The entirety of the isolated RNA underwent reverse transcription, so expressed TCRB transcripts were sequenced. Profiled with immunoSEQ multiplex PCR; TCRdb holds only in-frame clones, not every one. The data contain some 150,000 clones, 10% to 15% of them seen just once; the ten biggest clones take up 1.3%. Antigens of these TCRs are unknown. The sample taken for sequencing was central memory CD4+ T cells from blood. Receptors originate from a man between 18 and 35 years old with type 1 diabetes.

CDR3 nucleotide sequence: TGCGCCAGCAGCTTGGCCGGATCTAATGAAAAACTGTTTTTT. Translated: CASSLAGSNEKLFF. The chain joins TRBV5-1 to TRBJ1-4; D is unresolved. The V gene lost 0 bases and the J gene lost 3 bases, with 6 bases spanning the gap. The CDR3 contains 14 residues. Germline-derived CDR1 and CDR2 are SGHRS and YFSETQ.

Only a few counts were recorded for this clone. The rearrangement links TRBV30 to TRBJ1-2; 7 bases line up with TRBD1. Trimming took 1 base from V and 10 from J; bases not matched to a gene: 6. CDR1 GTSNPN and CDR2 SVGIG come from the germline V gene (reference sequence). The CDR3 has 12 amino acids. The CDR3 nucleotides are TGTGCCTGGAGTGGACAGGGCTTTGACTACACCTTC. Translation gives CAWSGQGFDYTF.

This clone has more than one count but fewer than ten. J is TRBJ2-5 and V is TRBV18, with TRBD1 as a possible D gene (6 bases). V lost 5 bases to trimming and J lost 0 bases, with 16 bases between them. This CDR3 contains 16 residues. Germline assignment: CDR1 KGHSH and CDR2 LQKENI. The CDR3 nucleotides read TGTGCCAGCTCATCCTTCCTCACAGGGTACCAAGAGACCCAGTACTTC. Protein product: CASSSFLTGYQETQYF. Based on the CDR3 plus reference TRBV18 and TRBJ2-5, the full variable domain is NAGVMQNPRHLVRRRGQEARLRCSPMKGHSHVYWYRQLPEEGLKFMVYLQKENIIDESGMPKERFSAEFPKEGPSILRIQQVVRGDSAAYFCASSSFLTGYQETQYFGPGTRLLVL.

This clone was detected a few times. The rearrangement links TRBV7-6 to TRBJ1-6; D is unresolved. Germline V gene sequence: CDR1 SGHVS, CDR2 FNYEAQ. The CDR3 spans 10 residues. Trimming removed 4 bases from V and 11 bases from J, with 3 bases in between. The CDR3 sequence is CASSSPPLHF. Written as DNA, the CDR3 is TGTGCCAGCAGCTCCCCACCCCTCCACTTT.